The source of this T cell receptor beta chain is a study of T-cell reconstitution after alpha-beta-depleted transplantation in children. The CDR3 is 15 amino acids. The germline gives CDR1 DFQATT, CDR2 SNEGSKA (reference sequence). V lost 5 bases and J lost 3; bases outside the gene matches: 10. Construction of the TCRbeta library involved unique molecular identifiers. Each CDR3 protein is one row after TCRdb ran MiXCR on the PCR reads. Among over 550,000 distinct CDR3 sequences listed, roughly a tenth were seen once. The sample holds many counts of this clonotype. The chain employs TRBV20-1 and TRBJ2-7, with 10 nucleotides matching TRBD1. The origin of this receptor is a human donor who donated a stem cell graft to a child with acute myeloid leukemia. Material: PBMCs from the stem cell graft donor, obtained from the stem cell graft. The CDR3 spells CSAWPMGQGIYEQYF. The CDR3 coding sequence is TGCAGTGCTTGGCCGATGGGACAGGGGATCTACGAGCAGTACTTC.